The next 19 T cell receptor beta chains were all read from a single sample in a study of blood T cell repertoires in COVID-19 (dated by TCRdb to 2018 to 2020). Receptors were amplified or captured by the immunoSEQ multiplex PCR assay. TCRdb stores this immuneACCESS table with in-frame sequences only. Part of the clones is absent; in the studies checked, under half of the shortfall reflects unresolved V genes, and no reason is known for the rest. For this sample there are 110,000 or so clones; around 90% appear just once. 7.7% of the sample is taken by the ten largest. The sequencing sample was made of peripheral blood. The receptors stem from a human donor in a cohort sampled during active COVID-19.

This clone was observed a few times. This chain connects TRBV6-6 to TRBJ2-7; TRBD1 is a possible D gene (6 bases). The CDR3 length is 16 residues. The V end was cut by 5 bases, the J end by 3 bases, with 20 bases between. CDR1 is MNHNY, CDR2 SVGAGI, per germline (reference sequence). CDR3 DNA sequence: TGTGCCAGCAGTCGAGTACGACAGGCCCGGGGCTACGAGCAGTACTTC. This gives the protein CASSRVRQARGYEQYF.

The V and J genes are TRBV5-1 and TRBJ1-4; D is unclear. CDR3 length: 17 amino acids. V gave up 0 bases and J gave up 5 bases, with 17 bases separating them. The V gene's germline CDR1 is SGHRS and CDR2 YFSETQ. The DNA of the CDR3 is TGCGCCAGCAGCTTGGATAGCGGACCGACCAAGAATGAAAAACTGTTTTTT. This codes for CASSLDSGPTKNEKLFF.

The chain recombines TRBV6-5 with TRBJ1-5; 8 bases are shared with TRBD1. The V segment lost 0 bases and the J segment 3 bases; nucleotides outside the gene matches: 4. Germline V lookup: CDR1 MNHEY, CDR2 SVGAGI. The CDR3 sequence is 16 residues long. The CDR3 DNA sequence: TGTGCCAGCAGTTACTCGACAGGGGACCTCAATCAGCCCCAGCATTTT. Translation: CASSYSTGDLNQPQHF.

The chain recombines TRBV21-1 with TRBJ1-6; the D call in the table, TRBD1, was not verified against the DNA. TRBV21-1 is noted as a pseudogene. The CDR3 totals 14 residues. The CDR3 sequence is CARKGQGSNSPLHF. The CDR3 DNA reads as TGTGCCAGGAAGGGACAGGGATCCAATTCACCCCTCCACTTT.

The V and J genes are TRBV18 and TRBJ1-5, with 7 bases lining up with TRBD1. Trimming at V came to 2 bases and at J to 2 bases, leaving 9 bases not matched to a gene. CDR3 size: 17 residues. CDR1 is KGHSH, CDR2 LQKENI, per germline. The CDR3 region is CASSPAAGQRGNQPQHF. CDR3 nucleotide sequence: TGTGCCAGCTCACCAGCGGCGGGACAGAGGGGCAATCAGCCCCAGCATTTT.

The rearrangement uses TRBV3-1 (or the pseudogene TRBV3-2) and TRBJ2-1; tentatively, D is TRBD2 (6 bases). The CDR3 contains 12 residues. V lost 6 bases and J 6 bases, leaving 9 bases between the germline ends. Germline CDR1 reads LGHDT; CDR2 reads YNNKEL (reference sequence). For the CDR3, the DNA is TGTGCCAGCAGTGCTAGCGTCAATGAGCAGTTCTTC. Translation gives CASSASVNEQFF.

J is TRBJ2-7 and V is TRBV11-2; a possible D gene is TRBD2 (6 bases). The CDR3 sequence is 14 residues long. The germline V and J ends were trimmed by 1 base and 5 bases, with 12 bases remaining between them. CDR1 SGHAT and CDR2 FQNNGV come from the germline V gene. This CDR3 is CASSLGGIRNEQYF. Written as DNA, the CDR3 is TGTGCCAGCAGCTTAGGCGGGATCCGTAACGAGCAGTACTTC.

This clone was seen a few times. The chain employs TRBV7-6 and TRBJ1-4, with D possibly matching TRBD1 (6 bases). With 4 bases removed from V and 8 bases from J, the gap between germline ends came to 14 bases. Germline CDR1 and CDR2: SGHVS and FNYEAQ. The CDR3 covers 14 residues. The CDR3 loop is CASSSAGVGEKLFF. The CDR3 bases are TGTGCCAGCAGCTCCGCAGGGGTAGGGGAAAAACTGTTTTTT.

This clone was picked up one time. The chain recombines TRBV4-1 with TRBJ2-7; TRBD2 matches 9 bases. The CDR3 extends over 18 amino acids. The V segment lost 4 bases and the J segment 2 bases; nucleotides outside the gene matches: 15. In germline, CDR1 is MGHRA, CDR2 YSYEKL. The CDR3 DNA sequence: TGCGCCAGCAGCCCACGACCGGGGCTAGCGGGAACACCCTACGAGCAGTACTTC. The encoded protein is CASSPRPGLAGTPYEQYF.

The chain links TRBV4-1 to TRBJ2-3; TRBD2 matches 7 bases. Germline V lookup: CDR1 MGHRA, CDR2 YSYEKL. V lost 0 bases to trimming and J lost 1 base; unmatched junction nucleotides: 16. The CDR3 loop spans 20 amino acids. CDR3 coding DNA: TGCGCCAGCAGCCAAGATATGGGGGTCGGACTAGTAGGCGGCACAGATACGCAGTATTTT. It translates to CASSQDMGVGLVGGTDTQYF.

The chain carries TRBV25-1 and TRBJ2-1; TRBD2 matches 9 bases. Losses at the gene ends were 1 base for V and 9 bases for J; bases not matched to a gene: 7. The CDR3 covers 15 residues. Germline CDR1 reads MGHDK; CDR2 reads SYGVNS. The CDR3 loop is CASSEFRGGESEQFF. In DNA, the CDR3 is TGTGCCAGCAGTGAATTCCGCGGGGGGGAAAGTGAGCAGTTCTTC.

This rearrangement joins TRBV7-6 to TRBJ2-1, with D possibly TRBD2 on 5 matching bases. Germline-derived CDR1 and CDR2 are SGHVS and FNYEAQ. Deletions cut 5 bases from V and 9 bases from J, with 14 bases between. The CDR3 length is 13 residues. The CDR3 DNA is TGTGCCAGCAGCCACGTACGGGGAAGTGAGCAGTTCTTC. Protein sequence: CASSHVRGSEQFF.

V and J are TRBV6-4 and TRBJ1-2; 11 bases are shared with TRBD1. Germline CDR1 MRHNA, CDR2 SNTAGT. The V and J ends lost 6 bases and 11 bases, in that order; junction bases with no gene match: 11. The CDR3 has 14 amino acids. The CDR3 protein is CASRPGQGDGGYTF. In DNA, the CDR3 is TGTGCCAGCAGACCGGGACAGGGGGACGGTGGTTACACCTTC.

The rearrangement joins TRBV5-6 to TRBJ2-5; D not resolved. The length of the CDR3 is 13 residues. Germline CDR1 SGHDT, CDR2 YYEEEE. Trimming took 2 bases from V and 5 from J, leaving 10 bases between them. CDR3 residues: CASSFGPVETQYF. Written as DNA, the CDR3 is TGTGCCAGCAGCTTTGGGCCGGTGGAGACCCAGTACTTC.

CDR3 sequence reads: CASSPRTGSSTDTQYF. In nucleotides, the CDR3 is TGTGCCAGCAGCCCGAGGACAGGATCTAGCACAGATACGCAGTATTTT. The V and J genes are TRBV14 and TRBJ2-3; 7 positions match TRBD1. Per germline, CDR1 SGHDN and CDR2 FVKESK. There are 16 residues in the CDR3. Germline trimming cut 4 bases from V and 0 bases from J; bases unmatched to any gene: 7.

The J gene is TRBJ1-3, the V gene TRBV27; 11 bases are a match to TRBD1. This CDR3 contains 18 residues. V was clipped by 0 bases and J by 4 bases; unmatched bases: 8. Germline values: CDR1 MNHEY, CDR2 SMNVEV (reference sequence). The CDR3 coding sequence is TGTGCCAGCAGTTTATCGGGACAGGGGGTGCAGCAGGGAAACACCATATATTTT. Translated: CASSLSGQGVQQGNTIYF.

This chain uses TRBV6-5 with TRBJ1-1; the D is unclear. In germline, CDR1 is MNHEY, CDR2 SVGAGI. Between the trimmed V and J ends, which lost 5 bases and 1 base, there was a span of 5 bases. The CDR3 loop spans 12 amino acids. The CDR3 nucleotides read TGTGCCAGCAGTCCCAGGAACACTGAAGCTTTCTTT. This codes for CASSPRNTEAFF.

The V call is TRBV2, the J call TRBJ2-1, with TRBD2 matching 8 bases. V lost 7 bases, J lost 7 bases, and 9 bases stayed unmatched. The CDR3 consists of 14 residues. Germline V CDR1 and CDR2: SNHLY, FYNNEI. The CDR3 spells CASNRGGYTNEQFF. CDR3 coding DNA: TGTGCCAGCAATCGGGGGGGCTATACGAATGAGCAGTTCTTC.

V is TRBV7-6 and J is TRBJ2-5; TRBD2 matches 7 bases. Germline loops: CDR1 SGHVS, CDR2 FNYEAQ. The CDR3 is 11 residues long. V lost 7 bases and J lost 5; bases outside the gene matches: 1. DNA of the CDR3: TGTGCCAGCAAAGCGGGGGAGACCCAGTACTTC. Its protein is CASKAGETQYF. Supplemented by reference TRBV7-6 and TRBJ2-5, the full variable domain reads GAGVSQSPRYKVTKRGQDVALRCDPISGHVSLYWYRQALGQGPEFLTYFNYEAQQDKSGLPNDRFSAERPEGSISTLTIQRTEQRDSAMYRCASKAGETQYFGPGTRLLVL.